This T cell receptor (beta chain) was sequenced for a study of T cell changes during pregnancy in multiple sclerosis. CDR3 length: 16 residues. Trimming removed 0 bases from V and 2 bases from J; junction bases left unmatched: 5. The V gene's germline CDR1 is SGHNT and CDR2 YYREEE (reference sequence). The protocol was immunoSEQ multiplex PCR, while the TCRdb copy is restricted to in-frame clones and leaves out a portion. The table has approximately 89,000 clones, roughly 93% seen once. Source: peripheral blood, taken in the third trimester of pregnancy. This chain connects TRBV5-4 to TRBJ2-3; 8 bases match TRBD2. This receptor was taken from a female donor with multiple sclerosis, enrolled in a pregnancy study. This chain's CDR3 is CASSLAAGGNTDTQYF. For the CDR3, the DNA is TGTGCCAGCAGCTTGGCGGCGGGGGGAAACACAGATACGCAGTATTTT.